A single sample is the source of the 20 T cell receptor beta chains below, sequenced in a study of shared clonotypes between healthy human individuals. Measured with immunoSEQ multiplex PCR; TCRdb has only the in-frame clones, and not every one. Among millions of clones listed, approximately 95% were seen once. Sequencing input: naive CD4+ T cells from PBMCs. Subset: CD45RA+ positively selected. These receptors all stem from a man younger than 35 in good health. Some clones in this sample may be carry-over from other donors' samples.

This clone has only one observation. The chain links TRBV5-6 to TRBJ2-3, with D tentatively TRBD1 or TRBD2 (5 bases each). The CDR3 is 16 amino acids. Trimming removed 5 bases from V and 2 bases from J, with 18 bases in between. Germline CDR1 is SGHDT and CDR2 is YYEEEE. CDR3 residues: CASSPDRGRTTDTQYF. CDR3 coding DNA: TGTGCCAGCAGTCCTGACAGAGGGAGAACCACAGATACGCAGTATTTT.

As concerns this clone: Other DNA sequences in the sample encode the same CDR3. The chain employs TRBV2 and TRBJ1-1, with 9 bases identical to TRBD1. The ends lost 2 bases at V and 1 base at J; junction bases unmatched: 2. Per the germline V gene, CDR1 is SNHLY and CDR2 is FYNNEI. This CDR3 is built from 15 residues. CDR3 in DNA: TGTGCCAGCAGTGAACGGGGACAGGGGAACACTGAAGCTTTCTTT. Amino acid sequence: CASSERGQGNTEAFF.

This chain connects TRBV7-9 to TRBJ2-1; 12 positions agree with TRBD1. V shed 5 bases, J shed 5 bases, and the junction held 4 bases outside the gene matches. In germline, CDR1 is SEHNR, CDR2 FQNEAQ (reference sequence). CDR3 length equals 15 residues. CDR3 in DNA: TGTGCCAGCAGCCCCCGGGACAGGGGGCACAATGAGCAGTTCTTC. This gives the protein CASSPRDRGHNEQFF. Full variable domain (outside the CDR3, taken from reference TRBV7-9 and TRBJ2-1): DTGVSQNPRHKITKRGQNVTFRCDPISEHNRLYWYRQTLGQGPEFLTYFQNEAQLEKSRLLSDRFSAERPKGSFSTLEIQRTEQGDSAMYLCASSPRDRGHNEQFFGPGTRLTVL.

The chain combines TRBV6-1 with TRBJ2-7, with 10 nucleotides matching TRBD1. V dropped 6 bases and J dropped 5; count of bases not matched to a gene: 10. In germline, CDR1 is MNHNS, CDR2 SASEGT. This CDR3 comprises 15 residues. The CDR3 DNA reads TGTGCCAGCAGACGCGGACAGGGGGATATCGACGAGCAGTACTTC. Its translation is CASRRGQGDIDEQYF.

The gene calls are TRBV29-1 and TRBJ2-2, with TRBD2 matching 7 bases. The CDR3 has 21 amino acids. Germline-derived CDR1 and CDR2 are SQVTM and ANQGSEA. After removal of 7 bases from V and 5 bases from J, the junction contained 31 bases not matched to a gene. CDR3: CSASYRRGGGHQTITTGELFF. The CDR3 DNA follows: TGCAGCGCGTCTTACCGCCGCGGGGGAGGACACCAAACTATAACGACCGGGGAGCTGTTTTTT.

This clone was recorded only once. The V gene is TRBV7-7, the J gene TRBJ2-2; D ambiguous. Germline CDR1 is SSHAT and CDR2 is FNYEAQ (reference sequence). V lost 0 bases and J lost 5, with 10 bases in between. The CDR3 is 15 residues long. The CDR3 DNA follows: TGTGCCAGCAGCTTAGCAGGAGTGTTTACCGGGGAGCTGTTTTTT. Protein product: CASSLAGVFTGELFF.

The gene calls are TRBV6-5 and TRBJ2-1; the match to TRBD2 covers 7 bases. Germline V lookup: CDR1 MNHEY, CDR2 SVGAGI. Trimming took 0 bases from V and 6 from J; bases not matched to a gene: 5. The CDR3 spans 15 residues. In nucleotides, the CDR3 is TGTGCCAGCAGTTACTCGGGCGGGAGTCCCAATGAGCAGTTCTTC. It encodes CASSYSGGSPNEQFF.

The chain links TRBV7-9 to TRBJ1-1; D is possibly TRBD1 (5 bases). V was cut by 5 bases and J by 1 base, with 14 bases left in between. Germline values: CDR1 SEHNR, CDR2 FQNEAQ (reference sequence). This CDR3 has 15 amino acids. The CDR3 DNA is TGTGCCAGCAGCCCGAGTGTTGGGACGAACACTGAAGCTTTCTTT. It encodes CASSPSVGTNTEAFF.

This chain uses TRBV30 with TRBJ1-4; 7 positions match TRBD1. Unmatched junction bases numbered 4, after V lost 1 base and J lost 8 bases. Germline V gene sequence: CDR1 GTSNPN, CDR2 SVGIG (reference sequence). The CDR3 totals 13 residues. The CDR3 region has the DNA TGTGCCTGGAGTGGAGGGGGCGCGGAAAAACTGTTTTTT. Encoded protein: CAWSGGGAEKLFF.

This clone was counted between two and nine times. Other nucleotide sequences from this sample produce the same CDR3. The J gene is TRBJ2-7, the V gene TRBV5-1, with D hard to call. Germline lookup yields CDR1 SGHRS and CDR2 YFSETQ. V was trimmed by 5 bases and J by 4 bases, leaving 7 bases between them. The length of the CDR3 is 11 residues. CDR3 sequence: CASRGTYEQYF. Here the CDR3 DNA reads TGCGCCAGCAGAGGAACGTACGAGCAGTACTTC.

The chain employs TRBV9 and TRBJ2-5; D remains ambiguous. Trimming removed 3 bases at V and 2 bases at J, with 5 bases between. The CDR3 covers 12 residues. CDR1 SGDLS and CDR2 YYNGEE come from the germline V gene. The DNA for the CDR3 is TGTGCCAGCAGCGACCATCAAGAGACCCAGTACTTC. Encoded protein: CASSDHQETQYF.

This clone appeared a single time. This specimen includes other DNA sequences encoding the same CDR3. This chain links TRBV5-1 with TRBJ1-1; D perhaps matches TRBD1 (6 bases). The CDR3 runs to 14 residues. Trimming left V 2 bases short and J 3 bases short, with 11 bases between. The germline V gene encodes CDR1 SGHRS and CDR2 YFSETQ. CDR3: CASSLGGLHTEAFF. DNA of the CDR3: TGCGCCAGCAGCTTAGGGGGGTTGCACACTGAAGCTTTCTTT.

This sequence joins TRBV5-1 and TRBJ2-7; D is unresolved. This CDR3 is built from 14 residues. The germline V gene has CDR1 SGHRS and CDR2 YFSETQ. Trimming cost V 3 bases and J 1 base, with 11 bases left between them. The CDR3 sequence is CASSSREISYEQYF. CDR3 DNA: TGCGCCAGCAGCTCAAGGGAAATTTCCTACGAGCAGTACTTC.

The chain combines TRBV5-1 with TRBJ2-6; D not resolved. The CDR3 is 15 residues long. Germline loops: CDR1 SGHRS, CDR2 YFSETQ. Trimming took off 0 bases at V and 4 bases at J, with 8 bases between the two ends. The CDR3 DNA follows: TGCGCCAGCAGCTTGGACCCCCTCGGGGCCAACGTCCTGACTTTC. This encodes CASSLDPLGANVLTF.

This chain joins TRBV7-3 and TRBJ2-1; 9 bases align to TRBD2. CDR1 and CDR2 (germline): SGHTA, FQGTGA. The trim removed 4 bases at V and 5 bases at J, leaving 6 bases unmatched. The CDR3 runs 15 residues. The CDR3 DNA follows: TGTGCCAGCAGCTCTACCGGGACTAGCAACAATGAGCAGTTCTTC. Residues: CASSSTGTSNNEQFF.

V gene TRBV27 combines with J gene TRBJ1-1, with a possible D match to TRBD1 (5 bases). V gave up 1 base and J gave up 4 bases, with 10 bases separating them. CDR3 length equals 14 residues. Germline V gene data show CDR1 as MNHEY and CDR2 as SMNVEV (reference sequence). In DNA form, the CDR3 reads TGTGCCAGCAGTTTATATCAGGGATCCACTGAAGCTTTCTTT. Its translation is CASSLYQGSTEAFF.

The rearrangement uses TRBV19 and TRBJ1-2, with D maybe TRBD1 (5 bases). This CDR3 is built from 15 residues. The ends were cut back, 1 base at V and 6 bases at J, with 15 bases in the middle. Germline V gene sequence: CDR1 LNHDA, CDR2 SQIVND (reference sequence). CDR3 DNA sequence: TGTGCCAGTAGTATAGTATTCGAGGGGAAGCATGGCTACACCTTC. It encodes CASSIVFEGKHGYTF.

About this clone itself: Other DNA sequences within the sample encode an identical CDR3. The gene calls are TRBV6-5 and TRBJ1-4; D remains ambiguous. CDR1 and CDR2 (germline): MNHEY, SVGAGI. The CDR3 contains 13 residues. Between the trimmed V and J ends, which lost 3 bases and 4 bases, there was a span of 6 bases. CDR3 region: CASSYRRNEKLFF. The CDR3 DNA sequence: TGTGCCAGCAGTTATCGCCGTAATGAAAAACTGTTTTTT.

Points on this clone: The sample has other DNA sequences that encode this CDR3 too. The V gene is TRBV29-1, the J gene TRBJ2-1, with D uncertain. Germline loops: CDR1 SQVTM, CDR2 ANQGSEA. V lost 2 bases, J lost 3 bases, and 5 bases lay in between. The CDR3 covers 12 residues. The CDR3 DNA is TGCAGCGTTGAACGTAGCTACAATGAGCAGTTCTTC. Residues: CSVERSYNEQFF.

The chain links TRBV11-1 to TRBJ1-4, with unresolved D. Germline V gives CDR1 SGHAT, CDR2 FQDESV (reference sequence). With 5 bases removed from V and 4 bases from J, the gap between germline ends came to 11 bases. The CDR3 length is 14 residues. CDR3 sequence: CASSHRTYNEKLFF. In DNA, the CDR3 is TGTGCCAGCAGCCATCGGACTTATAATGAAAAACTGTTTTTT.